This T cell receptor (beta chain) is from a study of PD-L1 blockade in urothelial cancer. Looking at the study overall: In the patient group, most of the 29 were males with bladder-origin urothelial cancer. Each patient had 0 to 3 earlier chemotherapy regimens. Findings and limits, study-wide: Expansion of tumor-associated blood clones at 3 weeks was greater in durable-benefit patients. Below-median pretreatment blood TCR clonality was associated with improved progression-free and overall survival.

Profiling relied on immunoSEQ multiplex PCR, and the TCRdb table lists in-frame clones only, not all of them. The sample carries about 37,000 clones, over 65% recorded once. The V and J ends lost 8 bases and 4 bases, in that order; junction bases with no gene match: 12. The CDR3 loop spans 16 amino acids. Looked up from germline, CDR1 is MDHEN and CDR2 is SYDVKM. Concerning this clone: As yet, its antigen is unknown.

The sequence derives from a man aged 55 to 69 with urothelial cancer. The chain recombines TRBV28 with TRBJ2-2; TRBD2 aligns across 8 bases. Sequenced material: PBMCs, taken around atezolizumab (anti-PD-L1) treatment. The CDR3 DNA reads TGTGCCAGCCTTAACCCCGGGACTAGGGGCACCGGGGAGCTGTTTTTT. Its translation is CASLNPGTRGTGELFF.